The 32 T cell receptor beta chains below come from one sample, sequenced in a study of shared clonotypes between healthy human individuals. Naive-designated CD8 cells lacked CD45RO, were positively enriched for CCR7, and omitted terminally differentiated effector memory CD45RA+ cells. Assay: immunoSEQ multiplex PCR; the TCRdb copy retains only in-frame clones and omits some. The data hold about 2.1 million clones, with approximately 94% observed a single time. Sequenced material: naive CD8+ T cells from PBMCs. The receptor set was obtained from a man aged 18 to 29 in good health. Some clones in this sample may be carry-over from other donors' samples.

This clone appeared a single time. The chain is built from TRBV15 and TRBJ1-5; D not certain. CDR3 size: 15 residues. V was pared by 3 bases and J by 7 bases, with 16 bases between. Germline V lookup: CDR1 LNHNV, CDR2 YYDKDF (reference sequence). CDR3 DNA sequence: TGTGCCACCAGCAGGGGATTAGGTCTAGGACAGCCCCAGCATTTT. Translating it yields CATSRGLGLGQPQHF.

This clone was seen only once. Written as DNA, the CDR3 is TGTGCCAGCAGTTTAGGGCAGGGGTACAACTATGGCTACACCTTC. This gives the protein CASSLGQGYNYGYTF. V usage is TRBV28 and J usage is TRBJ1-2; a weak D match, TRBD1 (6 bases). Trimming pared 2 bases from V and 2 bases from J, leaving 12 bases between. The germline gives CDR1 MDHEN, CDR2 SYDVKM. The CDR3 loop spans 15 amino acids.

This clone was detected only once. Distinct nucleotide sequences in the sample also encode this CDR3. The V and J genes are TRBV9 and TRBJ2-7; D is unclear. Germline lookup yields CDR1 SGDLS and CDR2 YYNGEE. The CDR3 runs 14 residues. V was trimmed by 0 bases and J by 0 bases, leaving 7 bases between them. The CDR3 sequence is CASSVGLTSYEQYF. The CDR3 DNA reads TGTGCCAGCAGCGTAGGACTTACCTCCTACGAGCAGTACTTC.

This chain joins TRBV27 and TRBJ1-2, with TRBD1 identical over 8 bases. The CDR3 loop spans 16 amino acids. Germline CDR1 MNHEY, CDR2 SMNVEV (reference sequence). V trimming: 5 bases; J trimming: 8 bases; junction bases outside the gene matches: 16. The CDR3 protein is CASSPLPRTGREGYTF. The DNA for the CDR3 is TGTGCCAGCAGTCCCCTTCCCCGGACAGGGCGAGAAGGCTACACCTTC.

V is TRBV5-6 and J is TRBJ2-1; TRBD2 agrees at 7 bases. This CDR3 has 14 amino acids. V was clipped by 4 bases and J by 6 bases; unmatched bases: 7. CDR1 is SGHDT, CDR2 YYEEEE, per germline. CDR3 loop: CASSDTSEANEQFF. The CDR3 nucleotides read TGTGCCAGCAGCGACACTAGCGAGGCCAATGAGCAGTTCTTC.

Comments on this clone: Other nucleotide sequences from this sample produce the same CDR3. J is TRBJ2-7 and V is TRBV29-1, with 8 bases fitting TRBD2. From germline, CDR1 is SQVTM and CDR2 ANQGSEA. The V and J ends lost 6 bases and 2 bases, in that order; junction bases with no gene match: 9. This CDR3 has 14 residues. The CDR3 spells CSVEAGGPPYEQYF. In nucleotides, the CDR3 is TGCAGCGTGGAGGCGGGAGGACCCCCCTACGAGCAGTACTTC.

J is TRBJ2-7 and V is TRBV30, with D perhaps matching TRBD1 (5 bases). Germline V gene sequence: CDR1 GTSNPN, CDR2 SVGIG (reference sequence). V was clipped by 4 bases and J by 0 bases, with 10 bases between them. The CDR3 runs to 13 residues. This chain's CDR3 is CAWNLGASYEQYF. CDR3 sequence (DNA): TGTGCCTGGAACTTAGGGGCCTCCTACGAGCAGTACTTC.

V usage is TRBV5-5 and J usage is TRBJ1-3, with D possibly TRBD1 on 5 matching bases. V dropped 3 bases and J dropped 4 bases, with 11 bases sitting between them. The germline V gene encodes CDR1 SGHKS and CDR2 YYEKEE (reference sequence). This CDR3 has 14 residues. The CDR3 bases are TGTGCCAGCAGCTCACCGGGGACGGGAAACACCATATATTTT. Its translation is CASSSPGTGNTIYF.

This chain connects TRBV20-1 to TRBJ2-7; D call uncertain. Trimming took 2 bases from V and 6 from J, leaving 8 bases between them. This CDR3 region has 11 residues. Germline V lookup: CDR1 DFQATT, CDR2 SNEGSKA (reference sequence). The CDR3 sequence: CSARRAGEQYF. The DNA of the CDR3 is TGCAGTGCTAGACGGGCTGGCGAGCAGTACTTC.

The chain links TRBV6-5 to TRBJ2-1, with D tentatively TRBD2 (6 bases). Germline CDR1 and CDR2: MNHEY and SVGAGI. The V end lost 4 bases, the J end lost 0 bases, and 10 bases lay between the germline ends. This CDR3 has 15 residues. The CDR3 nucleotides are TGTGCCAGCAGTTTAGCGGAGAGCTCCTACAATGAGCAGTTCTTC. This translates into CASSLAESSYNEQFF.

About this clone itself: The same CDR3 is also encoded by other DNA sequences in this sample. The chain uses TRBV11-2 and TRBJ2-3; D is undetermined. CDR1 and CDR2 from the germline V gene are SGHAT and FQNNGV. CDR3 length: 13 amino acids. V was trimmed by 3 bases and J by 3 bases, leaving 7 bases between them. The CDR3, as DNA: TGTGCCAGCAGCTTCGATGGGACAGATACGCAGTATTTT. As protein: CASSFDGTDTQYF.

Points on this clone: Other nucleotide sequences from this sample produce the same CDR3. This chain links TRBV9 with TRBJ1-2; 7 nucleotides align to TRBD1. Per germline, CDR1 SGDLS and CDR2 YYNGEE. V lost 3 bases, J lost 8 bases, and 7 bases stayed unmatched. The CDR3 totals 13 residues. The CDR3 DNA follows: TGTGCCAGCAGCGAGAGACAGGGCGGGGGCTACACCTTC. Translation: CASSERQGGGYTF.

The CDR3 DNA follows: TGTGCCACCAGCAGAGGGCTAGCGGGTCACCAAGAGACCCAGTACTTC. It codes for CATSRGLAGHQETQYF. The chain has TRBV15 and TRBJ2-5; TRBD2 aligns across 8 bases. CDR3 size: 16 residues. V gave up 1 base and J gave up 0 bases; unmatched junction bases: 4. From germline, CDR1 is LNHNV and CDR2 YYDKDF (reference sequence). Full variable domain (rest looked up from reference TRBV15 and TRBJ2-5): DAMVIQNPRYQVTQFGKPVTLSCSQTLNHNVMYWYQQKSSQAPKLLFHYYDKDFNNEADTPDNFQSRRPNTSFCFLDIRSPGLGDTAMYLCATSRGLAGHQETQYFGPGTRLLVL.

J is TRBJ1-1 and V is TRBV5-6; D may be TRBD1 (5 bases). Germline V gives CDR1 SGHDT, CDR2 YYEEEE. The CDR3 spans 15 residues. V was pared by 4 bases and J by 2 bases, with 15 bases between. CDR3 in DNA: TGTGCCAGCAGCGGGGGTCCGCAACTAAACACTGAAGCTTTCTTT. Protein product: CASSGGPQLNTEAFF.

Comment on this clone: The sample carries other DNA sequences with the same CDR3. The chain carries TRBV29-1 and TRBJ2-7, with D possibly matching TRBD1 (6 bases). CDR1 and CDR2 (germline): SQVTM, ANQGSEA. V gave up 2 bases and J gave up 1 base, with 12 bases separating them. The CDR3 contains 14 residues. The DNA for the CDR3 is TGCAGCGTTGAATTGTCAGGGGTTTCCTACGAGCAGTACTTC. Translation: CSVELSGVSYEQYF.

The chain employs TRBV19 and TRBJ2-5; possible D gene TRBD2, 5 bases. Trimming pared 6 bases from V and 2 bases from J, leaving 19 bases between. CDR1 is LNHDA, CDR2 SQIVND, per germline (reference sequence). CDR3 length: 16 amino acids. The CDR3 reads CASRETRGSFQETQYF. CDR3 nucleotides: TGTGCCAGTAGGGAAACTCGGGGTAGCTTTCAAGAGACCCAGTACTTC.

V gene TRBV19 combines with J gene TRBJ2-7, with D perhaps matching TRBD1 (7 bases). The CDR3 is 13 residues long. CDR1 and CDR2 from the germline V gene are LNHDA and SQIVND (reference sequence). Trimming removed 4 bases from V and 4 bases from J, with 11 bases in between. The CDR3 region is CASSTTGRYEQYF. The CDR3 DNA is TGTGCCAGTAGTACGACAGGGAGGTACGAGCAGTACTTC.

The genes are TRBV29-1 and TRBJ1-2; D not certain. V lost 4 bases to trimming and J lost 2 bases, with 11 bases between them. This CDR3 contains 13 residues. CDR1 is SQVTM, CDR2 ANQGSEA, per germline. The CDR3 DNA reads as TGCAGCGTTGTTAACGCTAGGAACTATGGCTACACCTTC. Translated: CSVVNARNYGYTF.

The rearrangement links TRBV28 to TRBJ1-5, with no clear D. Trimming shortened V by 3 bases and J by 7 bases, and 4 bases separated the two germline ends. Germline lookup yields CDR1 MDHEN and CDR2 SYDVKM. CDR3 length: 11 residues. CDR3 nucleotides: TGTGCCAGCAGTTTGGCCCAGCCCCAGCATTTT. Protein: CASSLAQPQHF.

The chain employs TRBV4-3 and TRBJ2-3; tentatively, D is TRBD1 (5 bases). There are 15 residues in the CDR3. CDR1 is LGHNA and CDR2 is YSLEER in the germline V gene. Deletions cut 0 bases from V and 3 bases from J, with 10 bases between. This CDR3 reads CASSQDRGGTDTQYF. The CDR3, as DNA: TGCGCCAGCAGCCAAGATAGGGGCGGTACAGATACGCAGTATTTT.

A note on this clone: Other DNA variants within this sample encode the same CDR3. The V gene is TRBV4-1, the J gene TRBJ1-2; possible D gene TRBD1, 5 bases. Germline values: CDR1 MGHRA, CDR2 YSYEKL. The CDR3 has 14 residues. V gave up 0 bases and J gave up 2 bases, with 7 bases separating them. CDR3 bases: TGCGCCAGCAGCCAAGATAGGGGAAACTATGGCTACACCTTC. Its protein product is CASSQDRGNYGYTF.

This chain links TRBV7-2 with TRBJ2-1, with D tentatively TRBD2 (5 bases). Between the trimmed V and J ends, which lost 2 bases and 5 bases, there was a span of 16 bases. The germline CDR1 and CDR2 sequences are SGHTA and FQGNSA. This CDR3 is built from 16 residues. The CDR3 sequence is CASSLSGRRPNNEQFF. Here the CDR3 DNA reads TGTGCCAGCAGCTTAAGCGGACGACGCCCCAACAATGAGCAGTTCTTC.

CDR3 residues: CASSQSGGAVGNYGYTF. In DNA form, the CDR3 reads TGCGCCAGCAGCCAAAGCGGGGGCGCGGTAGGTAACTATGGCTACACCTTC. The chain has TRBV4-1 and TRBJ1-2, with D tentatively TRBD1 (6 bases). The V end was cut by 2 bases, the J end by 1 base, with 17 bases between. The CDR3 spans 17 residues. Germline V gene data show CDR1 as MGHRA and CDR2 as YSYEKL.

The chain is built from TRBV2 and TRBJ2-1, with 11 positions matching TRBD2. The V segment lost 2 bases and the J segment 2 bases; nucleotides outside the gene matches: 5. The germline gives CDR1 SNHLY, CDR2 FYNNEI. The CDR3 has 17 residues. CDR3 in amino acids: CASSESGGLAAYNEQFF. The CDR3 DNA sequence: TGTGCCAGCAGTGAATCGGGGGGACTAGCGGCCTACAATGAGCAGTTCTTC.

The rearrangement uses TRBV25-1 and TRBJ1-2; TRBD1 matches at 7 bases. V was clipped by 5 bases and J by 6 bases; unmatched bases: 9. The CDR3 extends over 14 amino acids. Germline V lookup: CDR1 MGHDK, CDR2 SYGVNS. This CDR3 reads CASSPLRDSDGYTF. The CDR3 DNA is TGTGCCAGCAGTCCCCTCCGGGACAGTGATGGCTACACCTTC.

J is TRBJ2-7 and V is TRBV15; D remains ambiguous. This CDR3 has 17 residues. Trimming shortened V by 5 bases and J by 4 bases, and 24 bases separated the two germline ends. Per germline, CDR1 LNHNV and CDR2 YYDKDF (reference sequence). CDR3 protein: CATSVFPPGTSHYEQYF. The CDR3 DNA sequence: TGTGCCACCAGCGTATTTCCCCCGGGTACCTCCCATTACGAGCAGTACTTC. Variable domain in full (rest from reference TRBV15 and TRBJ2-7): DAMVIQNPRYQVTQFGKPVTLSCSQTLNHNVMYWYQQKSSQAPKLLFHYYDKDFNNEADTPDNFQSRRPNTSFCFLDIRSPGLGDTAMYLCATSVFPPGTSHYEQYFGPGTRLTVT.

Concerning this clone: Other DNA sequences in this specimen translate into the identical CDR3. The genes are TRBV27 and TRBJ1-5; D remains ambiguous. The V gene lost 2 bases and the J gene lost 2 bases, with 7 bases spanning the gap. The CDR3 spans 14 residues. Germline values: CDR1 MNHEY, CDR2 SMNVEV (reference sequence). The DNA for the CDR3 is TGTGCCAGCAGTTTAGGATCCGGCAATCAGCCCCAGCATTTT. Its translation: CASSLGSGNQPQHF.

The chain carries TRBV5-4 and TRBJ2-5; D is ambiguous. Germline V gives CDR1 SGHNT, CDR2 YYREEE (reference sequence). V dropped 0 bases and J dropped 3 bases, with 6 bases sitting between them. The CDR3 covers 13 residues. The CDR3 sequence is CASSLVTEETQYF. The CDR3 bases are TGTGCCAGCAGCTTGGTAACTGAAGAGACCCAGTACTTC.

The chain combines TRBV4-3 with TRBJ2-1; D not resolved. Germline CDR1 reads LGHNA; CDR2 reads YSLEER. Trimming took 1 base from V and 2 from J, leaving 9 bases between them. The CDR3 covers 15 residues. Here the CDR3 DNA reads TGCGCCAGCAGCCAAGGGCTCTCGGCCTACAATGAGCAGTTCTTC. The encoded protein is CASSQGLSAYNEQFF.

V and J are TRBV29-1 and TRBJ1-2, with 10 bases that match TRBD1. Trimming removed 6 bases from V and 4 bases from J; junction bases left unmatched: 11. Germline-derived CDR1 and CDR2 are SQVTM and ANQGSEA. CDR3 length: 15 residues. Here the CDR3 reads CSVPGQGLPGYGYTF. CDR3 in DNA: TGCAGCGTCCCGGGACAGGGGCTACCTGGCTATGGCTACACCTTC.

The V and J genes are TRBV15 and TRBJ2-1, with D possibly matching TRBD2 (6 bases). This CDR3 region has 16 residues. Germline values: CDR1 LNHNV, CDR2 YYDKDF (reference sequence). Trimming cost V 1 base and J 7 bases, with 17 bases left between them. CDR3 bases: TGTGCCACCAGCAGAGGGCTAATGGGAGGTTTAAATGAGCAGTTCTTC. Translation: CATSRGLMGGLNEQFF.

The CDR3 loop is CASRPSAGRGELFF. The CDR3 coding sequence is TGTGCCAGCAGACCCTCCGCGGGTCGCGGGGAGCTGTTTTTT. This rearrangement joins TRBV6-5 to TRBJ2-2; perhaps TRBD2 as D (5 bases). Trimming removed 6 bases at V and 7 bases at J, with 15 bases between. CDR1 MNHEY and CDR2 SVGAGI come from the germline V gene. This CDR3 spans 14 amino acids.